The 18 T cell receptor beta chains in this list originate from one sample, sequenced in a study of cytomegalovirus exposure and HLA in healthy donors. Primers for the PCR totalled 60 Vbeta and 13 Jbeta. TCRdb's table, derived via immunoSEQ multiplex PCR, lists solely in-frame clones and lacks some. The sample yields 150,000 to 200,000 clones, 65% to 85% seen once. Sequencing was carried out using PBMCs. The receptors stem from a woman between 18 and 29 years old in good health and CMV-seronegative.

This clone turned up a few times. This chain's CDR3 is CASSQDSQGENIQYF. DNA of the CDR3: TGCGCCAGCAGCCAAGATTCCCAGGGCGAAAACATTCAGTACTTC. The J gene is TRBJ2-4, the V gene TRBV4-3, with a weak D call TRBD1 (5 bases). The V gene's germline CDR1 is LGHNA and CDR2 YSLEER. This CDR3 spans 15 amino acids. V dropped 0 bases and J dropped 5 bases, with 11 bases sitting between them.

J is TRBJ2-2 and V is TRBV7-2, with 8 bases fitting TRBD2. The CDR3 sequence is 15 residues long. Losses at the gene ends were 5 bases for V and 5 bases for J; bases not matched to a gene: 7. Germline loops: CDR1 SGHTA, CDR2 FQGNSA. This CDR3 reads CASSPLTGGTGELFF. Written as DNA, the CDR3 is TGTGCCAGCAGCCCCCTAACGGGAGGGACCGGGGAGCTGTTTTTT.

As to this clone: At one end, the junction sequence differs from germline, possibly due to a read error. CDR3: CSSSSRGTGLNEQFF. The CDR3 nucleotides are TGTTCCAGCAGCTCTAGAGGGACAGGGCTTAATGAGCAGTTCTTC. The chain employs TRBV7-9 and TRBJ2-1, with 9 bases that match TRBD1. The CDR3 spans 15 residues. Looked up from germline, CDR1 is SEHNR and CDR2 is FQNEAQ (reference sequence).

The CDR3 DNA reads TGTGCCAGTAGTATCTGGACAAGGGCCTCAGATACGCAGTATTTT. The encoded protein is CASSIWTRASDTQYF. The V call is TRBV19, the J call TRBJ2-3, with a tentative D call TRBD1 (5 bases). V was pared by 3 bases and J by 4 bases, with 14 bases between. This CDR3 is 15 amino acids long. CDR1 and CDR2 (germline): LNHDA, SQIVND (reference sequence).

The gene calls are TRBV19 and TRBJ2-1; D is possibly TRBD1 (6 bases). The germline CDR1 and CDR2 sequences are LNHDA and SQIVND (reference sequence). This CDR3 region has 15 residues. The V end was cut by 6 bases, the J end by 4 bases, with 16 bases between. CDR3 sequence: CASSQGLADYNEQFF. CDR3 nucleotides: TGTGCCAGTAGCCAGGGGCTAGCAGATTACAATGAGCAGTTCTTC. Variable domain in full (rest from reference TRBV19 and TRBJ2-1): DGGITQSPKYLFRKEGQNVTLSCEQNLNHDAMYWYRQDPGQGLRLIYYSQIVNDFQKGDIAEGYSVSREKKESFPLTVTSAQKNPTAFYLCASSQGLADYNEQFFGPGTRLTVL.

The chain is built from TRBV5-6 and TRBJ1-2; possibly TRBD1 for D (5 bases). CDR1 SGHDT and CDR2 YYEEEE come from the germline V gene. The CDR3 is 14 amino acids. The V and J ends lost 4 bases and 1 base respectively, with 11 bases between them. The CDR3 region has the DNA TGTGCCAGCAGCCAAGGGGCAATTAACTATGGCTACACCTTC. Translating it yields CASSQGAINYGYTF. Variable domain in full (rest from reference TRBV5-6 and TRBJ1-2): DAGVTQSPTHLIKTRGQQVTLRCSPKSGHDTVSWYQQALGQGPQFIFQYYEEEERQRGNFPDRFSGHQFPNYSSELNVNALLLGDSALYLCASSQGAINYGYTFGSGTRLTVV.

The chain joins TRBV5-4 to TRBJ1-4; D perhaps matches TRBD1 (5 bases). Germline loops: CDR1 SGHNT, CDR2 YYREEE (reference sequence). CDR3 length equals 15 residues. V was shortened by 1 base and J by 7 bases, with 14 bases between the two germline ends. The CDR3 spells CASSLYKGSVEKLFF. DNA of the CDR3: TGTGCCAGCAGCTTGTACAAGGGGTCAGTTGAAAAACTGTTTTTT. The variable domain in full, with the rest retrieved from reference TRBV5-4 and TRBJ1-4, is ETGVTQSPTHLIKTRGQQVTLRCSSQSGHNTVSWYQQALGQGPQFIFQYYREEENGRGNFPPRFSGLQFPNYSSELNVNALELDDSALYLCASSLYKGSVEKLFFGSGTQLSVL.

The V and J genes are TRBV5-1 and TRBJ2-7, with 8 bases aligning to TRBD1. V was clipped by 4 bases and J by 3 bases; unmatched bases: 9. Germline V gene lookup returns CDR1 SGHRS and CDR2 YFSETQ. The CDR3 is 15 amino acids. This CDR3 is CASSVGTGPLYEQYF. The CDR3 nucleotides are TGCGCCAGCAGCGTAGGGACAGGCCCCCTCTACGAGCAGTACTTC.

The chain combines TRBV1 with TRBJ1-2; TRBD1 reflects the table's D call only, with no check against the DNA. TRBV1 is noted as a pseudogene. This CDR3 is 17 amino acids long. In nucleotides, the CDR3 is TGCACCAGCAGCTCAATCGGGGTGACAGGGGGCGTGAGTGGCTACACCTTC. Residues: CTSSSIGVTGGVSGYTF.

The gene calls are TRBV6-6 and TRBJ1-3; D unresolved. V gave up 7 bases and J gave up 0 bases, with 13 bases separating them. The CDR3 has 15 residues. The germline V gene encodes CDR1 MNHNY and CDR2 SVGAGI (reference sequence). The DNA of the CDR3 is TGTGCCAGCATTGAGGGCCCCAGCTCTGGAAACACCATATATTTT. Translation: CASIEGPSSGNTIYF.

The CDR3 DNA reads as TGTGCCAGCAGGGAGACAGGGGGCCATAATTCACCCCTCCACTTT. Translating gives CASRETGGHNSPLHF. The rearrangement uses TRBV2 and TRBJ1-6, with 10 bases aligning to TRBD1. With V trimmed by 6 bases and J by 5 bases, 4 bases remained unmatched. The CDR3 extends over 15 amino acids. CDR1 is SNHLY and CDR2 is FYNNEI in the germline V gene.

V is TRBV28 and J is TRBJ2-5; tentative D call: TRBD2 (6 bases). Germline V gives CDR1 MDHEN, CDR2 SYDVKM. Trimming removed 8 bases from V and 7 bases from J, with 20 bases in between. This CDR3 region has 14 residues. The CDR3 protein is CASVSPGVRVTQYF. CDR3 coding DNA: TGTGCCAGCGTTTCCCCGGGGGTAAGGGTGACCCAGTACTTC.

In this sample, this clone turned up once. The CDR3 reads CASSLGGAPNEQFF. In DNA, the CDR3 is TGTGCCAGCAGCTTAGGGGGAGCACCCAATGAGCAGTTCTTC. The chain combines TRBV7-6 with TRBJ2-1; maybe TRBD2 (5 bases). CDR3 size: 14 residues. Germline V gives CDR1 SGHVS, CDR2 FNYEAQ. V lost 1 base and J lost 6, with 10 bases in between.

About this clone itself: Compared with germline, one end of the junction differs, possibly owing to a read error. The CDR3 nucleotides are TGTTCCAGCAGCTTAGGGGCAGCTCGAAACTATGGCTACACCTTC. Its protein is CSSSLGAARNYGYTF. The J gene is TRBJ1-2, the V gene TRBV7-9; maybe TRBD1 (5 bases). CDR3 length equals 15 residues. CDR1 and CDR2 (germline): SEHNR, FQNEAQ (reference sequence).

This chain connects TRBV9 to TRBJ2-7; D may be TRBD2 (5 bases). Germline CDR1 reads SGDLS; CDR2 reads YYNGEE. Trimming cost V 0 bases and J 7 bases, with 5 bases left between them. The CDR3 covers 11 residues. The CDR3 DNA reads as TGTGCCAGCAGCGTAGGAGGGGAGCAGTACTTC. Translating gives CASSVGGEQYF.

This clone appeared once. The CDR3 sequence is CASGQGGNTGELFF. The CDR3, as DNA: TGTGCCAGCGGGCAGGGGGGGAACACCGGGGAGCTGTTTTTT. The rearrangement joins TRBV6-1 to TRBJ2-2; D perhaps matches TRBD1 (7 bases). Trimming shortened V by 8 bases and J by 1 base, and 11 bases separated the two germline ends. The CDR3 runs 14 residues. The germline V gene has CDR1 MNHNS and CDR2 SASEGT.

J is TRBJ2-3 and V is TRBV4-1; weak D call: TRBD2 (5 bases). This CDR3 contains 17 residues. CDR1 is MGHRA and CDR2 is YSYEKL in the germline V gene. V was shortened by 4 bases and J by 1 base, with 18 bases between the two germline ends. CDR3 bases: TGCGCCAGCAGCCCCCGTGCGTGGGAGTCTCGCACAGATACGCAGTATTTT. It encodes CASSPRAWESRTDTQYF.

This clone was picked up a small number of times. The chain joins TRBV30 to TRBJ1-6, with TRBD1 matching 8 bases. The CDR3 runs 17 residues. After removal of 2 bases from V and 7 bases from J, the junction contained 13 bases not matched to a gene. Germline CDR1 and CDR2: GTSNPN and SVGIG (reference sequence). In DNA form, the CDR3 reads TGTGCCTGGAGTACAGGGGGAACGGGGGGCCCCAATTCACCCCTCCACTTT. This translates into CAWSTGGTGGPNSPLHF.